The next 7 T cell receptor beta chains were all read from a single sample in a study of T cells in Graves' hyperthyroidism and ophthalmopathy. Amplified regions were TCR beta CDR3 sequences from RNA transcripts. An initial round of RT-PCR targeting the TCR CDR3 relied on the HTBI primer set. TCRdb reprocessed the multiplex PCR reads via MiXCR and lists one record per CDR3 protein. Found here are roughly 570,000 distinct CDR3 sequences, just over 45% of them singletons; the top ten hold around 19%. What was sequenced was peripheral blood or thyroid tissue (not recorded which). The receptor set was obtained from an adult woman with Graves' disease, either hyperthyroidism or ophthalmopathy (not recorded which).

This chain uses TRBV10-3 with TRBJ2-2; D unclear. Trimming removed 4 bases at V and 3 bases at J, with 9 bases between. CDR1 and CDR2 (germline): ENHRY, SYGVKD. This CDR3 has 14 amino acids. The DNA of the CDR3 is TGTGCCATCAGTGTTCCGACGGACACCGGGGAGCTGTTTTTT. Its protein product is CAISVPTDTGELFF.

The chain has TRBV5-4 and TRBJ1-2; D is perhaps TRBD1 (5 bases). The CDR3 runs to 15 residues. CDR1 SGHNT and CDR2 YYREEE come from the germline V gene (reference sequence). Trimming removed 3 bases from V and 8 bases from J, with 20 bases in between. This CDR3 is CASSSIQGGLAGYTF. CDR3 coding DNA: TGTGCCAGCAGCTCAATTCAGGGTGGGTTAGCGGGCTACACCTTC.

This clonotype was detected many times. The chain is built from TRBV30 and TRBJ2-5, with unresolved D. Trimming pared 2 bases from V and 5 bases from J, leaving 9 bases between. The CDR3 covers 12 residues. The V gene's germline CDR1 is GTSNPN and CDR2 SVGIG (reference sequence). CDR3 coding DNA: TGTGCCTGGAGTAGGAGTCCGGAGACCCAGTACTTC. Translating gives CAWSRSPETQYF.

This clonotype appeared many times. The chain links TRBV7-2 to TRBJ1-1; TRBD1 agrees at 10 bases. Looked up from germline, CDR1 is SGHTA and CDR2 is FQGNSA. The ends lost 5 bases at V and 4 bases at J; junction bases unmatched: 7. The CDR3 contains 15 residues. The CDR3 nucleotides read TGTGCCAGCAGCCCTGCGGGACAGGGGAGCACTGAAGCTTTCTTT. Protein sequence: CASSPAGQGSTEAFF.

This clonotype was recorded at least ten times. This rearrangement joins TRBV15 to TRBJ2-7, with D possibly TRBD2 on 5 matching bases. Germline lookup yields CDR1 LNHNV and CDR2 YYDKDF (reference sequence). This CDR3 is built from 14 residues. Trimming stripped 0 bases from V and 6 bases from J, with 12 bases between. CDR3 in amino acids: CATSRDVEGGEQYF. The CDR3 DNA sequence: TGTGCCACCAGCAGAGATGTCGAGGGTGGCGAGCAGTACTTC.

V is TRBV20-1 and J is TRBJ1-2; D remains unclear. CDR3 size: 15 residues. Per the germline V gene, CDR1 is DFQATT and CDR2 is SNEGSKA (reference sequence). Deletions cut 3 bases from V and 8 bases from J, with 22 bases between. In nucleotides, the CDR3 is TGCAGTGCTAGCAGCCTAGCCCGGGAGGTGCGAGGCTACACCTTC. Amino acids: CSASSLAREVRGYTF.

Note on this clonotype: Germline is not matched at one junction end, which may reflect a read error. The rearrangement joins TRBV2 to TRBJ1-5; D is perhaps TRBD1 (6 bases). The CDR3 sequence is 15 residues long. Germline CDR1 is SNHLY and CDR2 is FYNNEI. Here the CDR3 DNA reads TGTGCCAGCCGTGGTGGGGTCGGGGACAATCAGCCCCTGCATTTT. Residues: CASRGGVGDNQPLHF.